This T cell receptor beta chain was sequenced during a study of T cell repertoires in ileal Crohn's disease. The germline gives CDR1 KGHSH, CDR2 LQKENI. CDR3 length: 15 amino acids. J was trimmed by 2 bases and V by 5 bases; bases with no gene match: 5. This sample's time point: inflamed ileum from the surgical specimen. Adults with ileal or ileocolonic Crohn's disease and an indication for resection were eligible. Assay used: immunoSEQ multiplex PCR; TCRdb lists only in-frame clones, some missing. There are about 5,300 clones in the sample; 82% occur only once, and roughly 19% lies in the top ten. The sample consisted of ileal tissue. This receptor was identified in an adult with Crohn's disease. The V call is TRBV18, the J call TRBJ2-7; 11 bases agree with TRBD1. The CDR3 sequence is CASSDGTGGAYEQYF. CDR3 sequence (DNA): TGTGCCAGCTCAGACGGGACAGGGGGAGCCTACGAGCAGTACTTC.